A selection of T cell receptor beta chains follows, all from one sample in a study of shared clonotypes between healthy human individuals. Generated by immunoSEQ multiplex PCR, the TCRdb table keeps only in-frame clones and is missing some. The sample carries about 2.1 million clones, about 92% recorded once. The material sequenced was naive CD8+ T cells from PBMCs. The source is a man in his late teens or twenties in good health. Some clones in this sample may be carry-over from other donors' samples. Both conserved end residues are trimmed from each CDR3. Each record gives: V gene, CDR3 protein.

V gene: TRBV9; CDR3 protein: ASSFLGDRWRDTQY
V gene: TRBV4-3; CDR3 protein: ASSPGAGGYEQY
V gene: TRBV30; CDR3 protein: AWDRDSFYEQY
V gene: TRBV7-8; CDR3 protein: ASSLGGITYEQY
V gene: TRBV11-3; CDR3 protein: ASSTGLAIAGELF
V gene: TRBV2; CDR3 protein: ASSGLAGAHRETQY
V gene: TRBV19; CDR3 protein: ASSTTGQGFGNQPQH
V gene: TRBV27; CDR3 protein: ASSYTGGAYNEQF
V gene: TRBV28; CDR3 protein: ASSWTPYNEQF
V gene: TRBV27; CDR3 protein: ASSWTIGQPQH
V gene: TRBV7-9; CDR3 protein: ASSPPFEEQY
V gene: TRBV27; CDR3 protein: ASSLAGGLSYNEQF
V gene: TRBV7-9; CDR3 protein: ASSFGGSTDTQY
V gene: TRBV9; CDR3 protein: ASSPAGLSSYEQY
V gene: TRBV5-6; CDR3 protein: ASSLGRGNPLETQY
V gene: TRBV30; CDR3 protein: AWSAELGYT
V gene: TRBV6-7; CDR3 protein: ASSYSKLRGRAKGNEQF
V gene: TRBV7-9; CDR3 protein: ASSPMGQLSTDTQY
V gene: TRBV10-1; CDR3 protein: ASSEAPRGEKLF
V gene: TRBV28; CDR3 protein: ASSFEQVQETQY
V gene: TRBV4-2; CDR3 protein: ASSQDSGLGQPQH
V gene: TRBV6-5; CDR3 protein: ASSPRTGVNEKLF
V gene: TRBV9; CDR3 protein: ASSVGSSGGYGYT
V gene: TRBV9; CDR3 protein: ASSVGTSWGDTQY
V gene: TRBV27; CDR3 protein: ASSTQGWRGPFDTQY
V gene: TRBV7-9; CDR3 protein: ASSPSGADYNEQF
V gene: TRBV5-6; CDR3 protein: ASSPDRARYT
V gene: TRBV5-1; CDR3 protein: ASRPGTEIRNTEAF
V gene: TRBV7-9; CDR3 protein: ASSRSRGAGGPVTDTQY